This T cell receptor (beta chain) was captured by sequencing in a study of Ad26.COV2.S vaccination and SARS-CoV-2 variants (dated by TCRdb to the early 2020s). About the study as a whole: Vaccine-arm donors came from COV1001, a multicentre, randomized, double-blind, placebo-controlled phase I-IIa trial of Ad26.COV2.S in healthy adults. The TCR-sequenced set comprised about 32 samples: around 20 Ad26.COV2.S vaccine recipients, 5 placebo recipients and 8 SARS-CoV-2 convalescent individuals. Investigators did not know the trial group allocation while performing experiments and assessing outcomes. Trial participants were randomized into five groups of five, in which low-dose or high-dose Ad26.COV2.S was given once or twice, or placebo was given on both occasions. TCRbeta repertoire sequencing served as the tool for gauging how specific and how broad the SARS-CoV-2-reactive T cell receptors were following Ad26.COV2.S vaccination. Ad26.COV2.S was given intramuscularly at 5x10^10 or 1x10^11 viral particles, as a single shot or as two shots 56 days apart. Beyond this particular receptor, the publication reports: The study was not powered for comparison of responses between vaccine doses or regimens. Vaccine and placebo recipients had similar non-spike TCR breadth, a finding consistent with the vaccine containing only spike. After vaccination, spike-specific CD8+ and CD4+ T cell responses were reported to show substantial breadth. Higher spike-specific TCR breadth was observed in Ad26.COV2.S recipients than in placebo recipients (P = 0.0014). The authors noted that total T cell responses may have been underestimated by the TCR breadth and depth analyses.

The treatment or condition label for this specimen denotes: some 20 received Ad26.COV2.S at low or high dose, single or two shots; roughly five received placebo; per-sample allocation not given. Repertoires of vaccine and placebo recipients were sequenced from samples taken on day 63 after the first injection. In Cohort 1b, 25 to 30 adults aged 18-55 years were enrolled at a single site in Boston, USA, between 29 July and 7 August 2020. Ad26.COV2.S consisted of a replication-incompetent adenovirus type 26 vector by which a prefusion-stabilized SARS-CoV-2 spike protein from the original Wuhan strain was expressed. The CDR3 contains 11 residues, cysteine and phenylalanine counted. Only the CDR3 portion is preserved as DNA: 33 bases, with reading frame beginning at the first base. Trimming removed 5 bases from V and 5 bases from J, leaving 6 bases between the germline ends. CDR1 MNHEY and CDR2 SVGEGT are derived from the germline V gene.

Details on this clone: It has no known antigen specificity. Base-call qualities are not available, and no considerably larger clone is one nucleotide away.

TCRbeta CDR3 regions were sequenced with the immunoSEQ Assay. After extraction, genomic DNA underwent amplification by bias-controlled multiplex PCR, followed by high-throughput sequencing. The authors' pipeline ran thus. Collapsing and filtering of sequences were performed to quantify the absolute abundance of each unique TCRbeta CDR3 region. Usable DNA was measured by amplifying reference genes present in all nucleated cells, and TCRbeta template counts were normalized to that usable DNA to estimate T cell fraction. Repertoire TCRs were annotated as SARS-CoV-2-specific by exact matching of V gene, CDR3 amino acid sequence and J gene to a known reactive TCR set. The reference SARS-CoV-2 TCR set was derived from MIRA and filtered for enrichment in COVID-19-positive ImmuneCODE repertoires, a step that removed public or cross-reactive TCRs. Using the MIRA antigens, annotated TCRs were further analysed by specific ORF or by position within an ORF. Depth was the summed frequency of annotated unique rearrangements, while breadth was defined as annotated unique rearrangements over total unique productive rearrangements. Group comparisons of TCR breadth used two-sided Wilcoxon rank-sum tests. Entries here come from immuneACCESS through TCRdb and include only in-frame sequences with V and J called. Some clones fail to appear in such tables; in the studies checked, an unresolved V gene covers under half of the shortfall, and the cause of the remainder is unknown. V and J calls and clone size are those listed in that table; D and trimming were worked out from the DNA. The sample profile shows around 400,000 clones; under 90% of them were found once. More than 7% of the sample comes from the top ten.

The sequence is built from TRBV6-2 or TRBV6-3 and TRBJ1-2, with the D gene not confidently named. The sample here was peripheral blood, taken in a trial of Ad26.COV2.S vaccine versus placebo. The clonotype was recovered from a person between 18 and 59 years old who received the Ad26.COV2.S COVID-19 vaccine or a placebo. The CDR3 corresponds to CASSVGYGYTF. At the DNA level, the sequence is TGTGCCAGCAGTGTGGGGTATGGCTACACCTTC.